These T cell receptor beta chains were read from a single sample in a study of graft-versus-host responses after intestinal transplantation. The data were produced by immunoSEQ multiplex PCR, yet TCRdb's version contains in-frame clones alone and is incomplete. This table holds some 36,000 clones, around 94% found once. Their recognized antigens are unknown. This specimen consisted of unstimulated CD4+ T cells sorted from spleen or lymph node cells, obtained before transplant. All receptors derive from a human donor who was the organ donor for an intestinal transplant. Each CDR3 is given with its conserved first and last residue. A D gene is named only where the DNA matches it firmly. Clone size, where shown, is once, few, many, or a class for clones that have expanded.

V gene	J gene	D gene	clone size	CDR3 DNA	CDR3 protein
TRBV7-2	TRBJ2-5	TRBD2	-	TGTGCCAGCAGCCCGACTAGCGGGGCCAAGACCCAGTACTTC	CASSPTSGAKTQYF
TRBV5-1	TRBJ2-1	-	-	TGCGCCAGCAGTCGGGGGAGGAACAATGAGCAGTTCTTC	CASSRGRNNEQFF
TRBV5-4	TRBJ2-3	TRBD1	-	TGTGCCAGCACCTTTGGACAGGGGACAGATACGCAGTATTTT	CASTFGQGTDTQYF
TRBV6-6	TRBJ2-7	-	-	TGTGCCAGCAGCGCCGGGACAAGGGACTACGAGCAGTACTTC	CASSAGTRDYEQYF
TRBV5-4	TRBJ2-1	TRBD1	-	TGTGCCAGCAGTTCCGGGACAGGGGGCGTCAATGAGCAGTTCTTC	CASSSGTGGVNEQFF
TRBV5-1	TRBJ1-2	TRBD1	-	TGCGCCAGCAGCGTTGACAGGGTTAACTATGGCTACACCTTC	CASSVDRVNYGYTF
TRBV4-3	TRBJ1-2	-	-	TGCGCCAGCAGCCAAGATTACGGGGGGGACTATGGCTACACCTTC	CASSQDYGGDYGYTF
TRBV6-1	TRBJ1-3	-	-	TGTGCCAGCAGTGATGACGCTTACTCTGGAAACACCATATATTTT	CASSDDAYSGNTIYF
TRBV6-1	TRBJ1-3	-	-	TGTGCCAGCAGTGAAATGAGGGAGTACTATAGATATTTT	CASSEMREYYRYF
TRBV29-1	TRBJ1-1	TRBD1	once	TGCAGCGTGGAGACCCGGGACAGGGGTGACACTGAAGCTTTCTTT	CSVETRDRGDTEAFF
TRBV6-5	TRBJ1-5	TRBD1	-	TGTGCCAGCAGGGCCCCAGGGGGTGGTCAGCCCCAGCATTTT	CASRAPGGGQPQHF
TRBV12-5	TRBJ2-3	TRBD1	-	TGTGCTAGTGGGCAGGGGGATGCAGATACGCAGTATTTT	CASGQGDADTQYF